The entry below describes one T cell receptor beta chain. There are a few counts of this clonotype. Its antigen remains undetermined. Base qualities were left out, and no much larger clone turns up one base away. The CDR3 runs 16 amino acids, cysteine and phenylalanine included. Just CDR3 DNA is preserved here, 48 bases in frame from base 1. CDR1 and CDR2 were assigned from the germline V gene as KGHDR and SFDVKD. V and J lose 5 bases and 3 bases, and a span of 13 bases separates them. This entry is derived from a study of identical twins (dated by TCRdb to the mid-2010s). As for the study more broadly: The study deep-sequenced TCR alpha and beta repertoires from monozygotic twins, unrelated adults of various ages and cord blood to test whether fetal clonotypes persist. Replicate twin experiments were performed at different times using different library preparation protocols to rule out contamination. Results the study describes overall, beyond this receptor: Because the same donors could not be followed over many years, conclusions were based on cross-sectional statistical analysis. Out-of-frame TCR alpha sequences shared between twins showed an excess of low generation-probability sequences compared with coincidental sharing between unrelated individuals. The excess sharing between twins in beta out-of-frame sequences was weaker because fewer shared sequences reduced the signal-to-noise ratio. Abundant cord blood beta clonotypes had fewer insertions, young adult naive repertoires showed a similar but weaker trend, and memory repertoires showed no such trend. Zero-insertion analyses could be partly confounded by invariant T cells such as MAIT and iNKT, though diverse VJ usage argued against such confounding for most clonotypes. Out-of-frame TCR alpha sharing in monozygotic twins was systematically underestimated by recombination models, whereas sharing between unrelated individuals was in agreement with the recombination models.

The library was generated by 5' RACE. The sequencer was an Illumina HiSeq 2000. Template switching added a universal primer binding site, and the final cDNA carried a unique molecular identifier that allowed TCR cDNA molecules to be counted accurately. First-strand cDNA for TCR alpha and beta chains was synthesized from specific primers in the conserved constant-segment region. Each cDNA library was double barcoded, with a SMART-Mk sample barcode plus Illumina barcodes, to control for contamination. Two successive PCR steps introduced TruSeq adapter sequences along with Illumina sample barcodes. TCR alpha and beta cDNA libraries were sequenced on the Illumina HiSeq platform with custom primers. The authors' analysis ran thus. MiGEC processed the raw reads to extract unique molecular identifiers, while MiXCR was used to determine the CDR3 positions. For each individual, recombination models were inferred using an EM algorithm with the repgenHMM and IGoR tools. Shared clonotype analysis was performed with the tcR package in R, normalizing sharing by the product of cloneset sizes. To study raw recombination without the effects of thymic and clonal selection, out-of-frame nonproductive sequences were analyzed. Through fastp at Q25 and MiXCR, TCRdb rebuilt clones from the public reads, retaining in-frame beta chains. Under each unique CDR3 protein, matching rows form one entry showing the most common genes and DNA. TCRdb's processing, not the authors', yielded these V and J calls. This sample has 750,000 to 950,000 distinct CDR3 sequences in its table, and approximately 13% of those were observed once. The ten largest clones capture around 1.5% of the sample.

All donors were healthy Caucasians. Three pairs of female monozygotic twins, all aged 18 to 29 years, made up the twin cohort. The RNA used for TCR libraries was isolated from peripheral blood mononuclear cells. These data were also reused for a study on yellow fever vaccine responses in identical twins. As described in the second report: According to the authors, in identical twins the way T cells responded to vaccination appeared partly convergent and partly personalized. In identical twins, the study followed T cell clones that responded to the vaccine with precision.

The specimen sequenced was PBMCs. The TCR was taken from a woman between 18 and 30 years old in good health. The rearranged segments are TRBV24-1 and TRBJ2-6; the D gene is possibly TRBD1, with 6 bases matching. The DNA reads TGTGCCACCAGTGCTCCCGGGACAATTGGGGCCAACGTCCTGACTTTC. Its protein product is CATSAPGTIGANVLTF.